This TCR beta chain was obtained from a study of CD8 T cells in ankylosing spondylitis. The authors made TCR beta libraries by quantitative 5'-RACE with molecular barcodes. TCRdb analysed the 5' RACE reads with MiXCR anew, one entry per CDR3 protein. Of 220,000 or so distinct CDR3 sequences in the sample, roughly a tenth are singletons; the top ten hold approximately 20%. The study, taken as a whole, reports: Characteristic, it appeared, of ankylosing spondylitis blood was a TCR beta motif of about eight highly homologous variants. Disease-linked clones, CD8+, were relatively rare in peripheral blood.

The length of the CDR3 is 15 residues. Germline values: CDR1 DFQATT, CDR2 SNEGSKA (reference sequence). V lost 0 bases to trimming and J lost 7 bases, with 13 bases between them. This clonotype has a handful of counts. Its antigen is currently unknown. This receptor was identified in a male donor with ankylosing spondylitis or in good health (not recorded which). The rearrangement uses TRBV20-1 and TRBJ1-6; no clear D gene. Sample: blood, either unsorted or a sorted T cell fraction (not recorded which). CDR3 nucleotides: TGCAGTGCTAGAGATGATGGGTTTAGGAATTCACCCCTCCACTTT. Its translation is CSARDDGFRNSPLHF.